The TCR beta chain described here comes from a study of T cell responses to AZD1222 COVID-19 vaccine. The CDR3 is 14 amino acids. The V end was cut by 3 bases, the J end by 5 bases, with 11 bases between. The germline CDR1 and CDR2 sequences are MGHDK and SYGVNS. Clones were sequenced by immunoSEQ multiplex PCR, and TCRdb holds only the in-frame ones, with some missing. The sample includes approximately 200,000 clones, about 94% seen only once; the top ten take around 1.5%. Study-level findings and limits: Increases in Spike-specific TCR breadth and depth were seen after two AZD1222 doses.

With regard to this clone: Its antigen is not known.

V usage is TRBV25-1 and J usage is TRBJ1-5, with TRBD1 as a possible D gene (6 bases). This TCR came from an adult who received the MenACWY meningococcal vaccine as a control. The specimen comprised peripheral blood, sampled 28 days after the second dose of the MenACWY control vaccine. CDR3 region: CASSEGSGDQPQHF. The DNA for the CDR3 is TGTGCCAGCAGTGAGGGGTCAGGGGATCAGCCCCAGCATTTT. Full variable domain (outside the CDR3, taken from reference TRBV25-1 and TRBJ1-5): EADIYQTPRYLVIGTGKKITLECSQTMGHDKMYWYQQDPGMELHLIHYSYGVNSTEKGDLSSESTVSRIRTEHFPLTLESARPSHTSQYLCASSEGSGDQPQHFGDGTRLSIL.